Presented here are 21 T cell receptor beta chains from one specimen sequenced in a study of control samples from healthy donors and cancer patients. Here immunoSEQ multiplex PCR was the method, and the copy in TCRdb shows in-frame clones only, minus some. The sample includes roughly 450,000 clones, over 75% of them seen just once. Material: PBMCs. These receptors were taken from a man aged 40-50 years with head and neck cancer.

The V and J genes are TRBV19 and TRBJ1-6; no firm D call. The CDR3 is 12 amino acids. Trimming removed 6 bases at V and 10 bases at J, with 10 bases between. Germline CDR1 LNHDA, CDR2 SQIVND (reference sequence). The CDR3 DNA reads as TGTGCCAGTAGCCATCTCGACTCACCCCTCCACTTT. This gives the protein CASSHLDSPLHF.

The chain links TRBV24-1 to TRBJ2-1; D not resolved. The length of the CDR3 is 14 residues. The germline gives CDR1 KGHDR, CDR2 SFDVKD. With 3 bases removed from V and 7 bases from J, the gap between germline ends came to 12 bases. CDR3 in amino acids: CATSDRGGRNEQFF. The CDR3 DNA reads TGTGCCACCAGTGATCGCGGCGGAAGGAATGAGCAGTTCTTC.

This clone was seen a single time. The chain is built from TRBV7-9 and TRBJ2-7; D gene unclear. Deletions cut 2 bases from V and 4 bases from J, with 6 bases between. This CDR3 is 12 amino acids long. Germline CDR1 and CDR2: SEHNR and FQNEAQ (reference sequence). CDR3 nucleotides: TGTGCCAGCAGCTTACATGGGTACGAGCAGTACTTC. It specifies CASSLHGYEQYF.

The J gene is TRBJ2-2, the V gene TRBV21-1; TRBD2 is the table's D call, not checked against the DNA. TRBV21-1 is given as a pseudogene. This CDR3 has 13 residues. CDR3 loop: CASTRPRGGELFF. CDR3 bases: TGTGCCAGCACGCGACCACGCGGCGGGGAGCTGTTTTTT.

J is TRBJ2-7 and V is TRBV6-5; TRBD1 agrees at 7 bases. Germline CDR1 and CDR2: MNHEY and SVGAGI. V lost 5 bases and J lost 3; bases outside the gene matches: 7. This CDR3 is built from 14 residues. The chain's CDR3 is CASSTDRDRYEQYF. CDR3 nucleotides: TGTGCCAGCAGTACCGACAGGGATCGCTACGAGCAGTACTTC.

The V gene is TRBV9, the J gene TRBJ2-2; TRBD2 aligns across 9 bases. J was trimmed by 2 bases and V by 2 bases; bases with no gene match: 4. Germline CDR1 SGDLS, CDR2 YYNGEE. This CDR3 is 16 amino acids long. CDR3 protein: CASSVSGTSNTGELFF. The DNA for the CDR3 is TGTGCCAGCAGCGTGTCCGGGACTAGCAACACCGGGGAGCTGTTTTTT.

The J gene is TRBJ2-5, the V gene TRBV6-5; 11 bases align to TRBD2. V shed 8 bases, J shed 1 base, and the junction held 6 bases outside the gene matches. CDR3 length: 15 amino acids. The germline V gene has CDR1 MNHEY and CDR2 SVGAGI. The CDR3 here is CASASGRYGQETQYF. In DNA, the CDR3 is TGTGCCAGCGCTAGCGGGAGGTACGGCCAAGAGACCCAGTACTTC.

The chain carries TRBV7-2 and TRBJ2-7, with D uncertain. CDR1 and CDR2 from the germline V gene are SGHTA and FQGNSA. The germline V and J ends were trimmed by 4 bases and 3 bases, with 10 bases remaining between them. The CDR3 contains 13 residues. The CDR3 DNA sequence: TGTGCCAGCAGCTCCCGGGTGATCTACGAGCAGTACTTC. Its translation is CASSSRVIYEQYF.

This clone was observed once. The chain is built from TRBV5-4 and TRBJ1-6; D uncertain. This CDR3 is built from 14 residues. V was trimmed by 0 bases and J by 7 bases, leaving 8 bases between them. The germline V gene has CDR1 SGHNT and CDR2 YYREEE (reference sequence). This CDR3 is CASSLVHANSPLHF. CDR3 nucleotides: TGTGCCAGCAGCTTGGTACACGCCAATTCACCCCTCCACTTT. Full variable domain (outside the CDR3, taken from reference TRBV5-4 and TRBJ1-6): ETGVTQSPTHLIKTRGQQVTLRCSSQSGHNTVSWYQQALGQGPQFIFQYYREEENGRGNFPPRFSGLQFPNYSSELNVNALELDDSALYLCASSLVHANSPLHFGNGTRLTVT.

V gene TRBV27 combines with J gene TRBJ2-7; 14 bases line up with TRBD2. CDR3 length: 19 amino acids. V trimming: 3 bases; J trimming: 0 bases; junction bases outside the gene matches: 10. CDR1 and CDR2 from the germline V gene are MNHEY and SMNVEV (reference sequence). In DNA form, the CDR3 reads TGTGCCAGCAGTTTTTCCGGACTAGCGGGAGGACGAAGCTCCTACGAGCAGTACTTC. It codes for CASSFSGLAGGRSSYEQYF.

V usage is TRBV25-1 and J usage is TRBJ2-5; D gene ambiguous. Germline values: CDR1 MGHDK, CDR2 SYGVNS. V was shortened by 2 bases and J by 5 bases, with 6 bases between the two germline ends. CDR3 length equals 12 residues. The CDR3 loop reads CASSELWETQYF. CDR3 sequence (DNA): TGTGCCAGCAGTGAACTCTGGGAGACCCAGTACTTC.

This clone was seen just once. The V call is TRBV6-5, the J call TRBJ1-4; the D is unclear. Trimming removed 5 bases from V and 0 bases from J, with 10 bases in between. This CDR3 spans 15 amino acids. Germline CDR1 MNHEY, CDR2 SVGAGI. The CDR3 coding sequence is TGTGCCAGCAGTATTCTGAAGACAACTAATGAAAAACTGTTTTTT. Translating gives CASSILKTTNEKLFF.

As concerns this clone: Other DNA sequences of this sample code for an identical CDR3. The V call is TRBV19, the J call TRBJ2-7; D may be TRBD2 (5 bases). Germline values: CDR1 LNHDA, CDR2 SQIVND (reference sequence). The CDR3 sequence is 14 residues long. Trimming shortened V by 2 bases and J by 0 bases, and 8 bases separated the two germline ends. CDR3 protein: CASSITSGSYEQYF. The CDR3 nucleotides are TGTGCCAGTAGTATAACCAGCGGCTCCTACGAGCAGTACTTC.

The V call is TRBV20-1, the J call TRBJ2-7; the D gene is possibly TRBD1 (6 bases). Trimming took off 7 bases at V and 6 bases at J, with 7 bases between the two ends. From germline, CDR1 is DFQATT and CDR2 SNEGSKA (reference sequence). The CDR3 covers 9 residues. The CDR3 region has the DNA TGCAGTGTAGGGGGCGAGCAGTACTTC. It specifies CSVGGEQYF.

V and J are TRBV12-5 and TRBJ1-5; tentative D call: TRBD1 (6 bases). The germline V and J ends were trimmed by 6 bases and 0 bases, with 12 bases remaining between them. In germline, CDR1 is LGHNT, CDR2 FRNRAP. The CDR3 length is 15 residues. The CDR3 sequence is CASGPGQSSNQPQHF. CDR3 coding DNA: TGTGCTAGTGGACCCGGACAGAGTAGCAATCAGCCCCAGCATTTT.

The chain employs TRBV6-1 and TRBJ1-5; 7 bases align to TRBD1. J was trimmed by 2 bases and V by 4 bases; bases with no gene match: 8. Germline CDR1 and CDR2: MNHNS and SASEGT. There are 16 residues in the CDR3. CDR3: CASSAWEGAGNQPQHF. The CDR3 DNA follows: TGTGCCAGCAGTGCCTGGGAGGGGGCCGGCAATCAGCCCCAGCATTTT.

J is TRBJ1-2 and V is TRBV3-1 (or the pseudogene TRBV3-2); TRBD1 matches 9 bases. CDR1 and CDR2 (germline): LGHDT, YNNKEL (reference sequence). This CDR3 comprises 15 residues. Losses at the gene ends were 1 base for V and 5 bases for J; bases not matched to a gene: 5. The CDR3 sequence is CASSQVDRGGYGYTF. The CDR3 DNA reads as TGTGCCAGCAGCCAAGTGGACAGGGGCGGGTATGGCTACACCTTC.

The table lists this clone with a count of one. DNA of the CDR3: TGTGCCAGTAGTTTCAGTCACACTGAAGCTTTCTTT. Protein: CASSFSHTEAFF. The V and J genes are TRBV19 and TRBJ1-1, with D uncertain. This CDR3 is built from 12 residues. Germline V gene data show CDR1 as LNHDA and CDR2 as SQIVND (reference sequence). V lost 5 bases, J lost 3 bases, and 7 bases lay in between.

The gene calls are TRBV19 and TRBJ2-7, with D perhaps being TRBD1 or TRBD2 (5 bases each). There are 15 residues in the CDR3. Germline loops: CDR1 LNHDA, CDR2 SQIVND (reference sequence). With 6 bases removed from V and 2 bases from J, the gap between germline ends came to 17 bases. The chain's CDR3 is CASSISPVGAYEQYF. In DNA form, the CDR3 reads TGTGCCAGTAGCATCTCCCCCGTGGGGGCCTACGAGCAGTACTTC.

V and J are TRBV6-1 and TRBJ1-5; D not resolved. Germline V lookup: CDR1 MNHNS, CDR2 SASEGT. The CDR3 consists of 13 residues. Trimming left V 7 bases short and J 2 bases short, with 9 bases between. DNA of the CDR3: TGTGCCAGCATAACGGGAGGCAATCAGCCCCAGCATTTT. This encodes CASITGGNQPQHF.

The chain couples TRBV9 to TRBJ2-5, with D tentatively TRBD1 (5 bases). The ends were cut back, 3 bases at V and 5 bases at J, with 11 bases in the middle. The V gene's germline CDR1 is SGDLS and CDR2 YYNGEE. The CDR3 covers 13 residues. CDR3 region: CASSGTSAETQYF. Here the CDR3 DNA reads TGTGCCAGCAGCGGGACATCGGCGGAGACCCAGTACTTC. Full variable domain (remainder filled in from reference TRBV9 and TRBJ2-5): DSGVTQTPKHLITATGQRVTLRCSPRSGDLSVYWYQQSLDQGLQFLIQYYNGEERAKGNILERFSAQQFPDLHSELNLSSLELGDSALYFCASSGTSAETQYFGPGTRLLVL.